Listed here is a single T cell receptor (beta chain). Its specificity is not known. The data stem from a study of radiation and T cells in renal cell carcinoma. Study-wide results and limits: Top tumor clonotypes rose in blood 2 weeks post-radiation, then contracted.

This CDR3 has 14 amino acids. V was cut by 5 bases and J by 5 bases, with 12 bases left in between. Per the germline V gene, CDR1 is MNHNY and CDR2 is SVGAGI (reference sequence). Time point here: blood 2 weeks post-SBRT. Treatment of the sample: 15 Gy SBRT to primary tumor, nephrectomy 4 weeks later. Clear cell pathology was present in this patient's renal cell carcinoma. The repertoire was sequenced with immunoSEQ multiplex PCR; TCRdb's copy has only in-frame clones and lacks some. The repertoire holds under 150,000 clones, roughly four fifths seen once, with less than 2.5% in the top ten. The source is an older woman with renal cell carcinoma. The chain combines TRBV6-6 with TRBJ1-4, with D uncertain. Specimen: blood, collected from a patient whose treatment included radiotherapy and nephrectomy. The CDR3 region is CASSPRGGNEKLFF. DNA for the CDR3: TGTGCCAGCAGTCCCCGGGGAGGGAATGAAAAACTGTTTTTT.